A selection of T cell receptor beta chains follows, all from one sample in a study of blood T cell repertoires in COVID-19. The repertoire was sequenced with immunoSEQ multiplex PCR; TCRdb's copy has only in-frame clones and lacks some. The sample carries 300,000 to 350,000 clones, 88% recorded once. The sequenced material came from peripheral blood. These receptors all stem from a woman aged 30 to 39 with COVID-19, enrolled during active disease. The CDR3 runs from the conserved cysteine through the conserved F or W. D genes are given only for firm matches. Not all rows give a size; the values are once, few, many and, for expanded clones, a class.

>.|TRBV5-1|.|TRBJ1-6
TGCGCCAGCAGCTCGGGCGACAGGCCCTTTTCACCCCTCCACTTT
CASSSGDRPFSPLHF
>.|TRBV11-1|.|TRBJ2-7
TGTGCCAGCAGCGGCAGCTCCTACGAGCAGTACTTC
CASSGSSYEQYF
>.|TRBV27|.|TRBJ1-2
TGTGCCAGCAGTCCACAGGGACGGTTCTATGGCTACACCTTC
CASSPQGRFYGYTF
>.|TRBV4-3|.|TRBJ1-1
TGCGCCAGCAGCCATGGTTACATGAACACTGAAGCTTTCTTT
CASSHGYMNTEAFF
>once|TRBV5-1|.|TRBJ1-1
TGCGCCAGCAGCTTGGTATACAGGGACACTGAAGCTTTCTTT
CASSLVYRDTEAFF
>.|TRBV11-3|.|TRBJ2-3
TGTGCCAGCAGCGCGGGGACAGTCACAGATACGCAGTATTTT
CASSAGTVTDTQYF
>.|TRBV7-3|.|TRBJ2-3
TGTGCCAGCAGCCAGAGGGGCGGGGGCGAAGGGATAGATACGCAGTATTTT
CASSQRGGGEGIDTQYF
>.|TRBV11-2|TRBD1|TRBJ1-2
TGTGCCAGCAGGAAAGGAACAGGGGTAAAAGGGGACTATGGCTACACCTTC
CASRKGTGVKGDYGYTF
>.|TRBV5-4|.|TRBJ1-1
TGTGCCAGCAGCTGGGGGAACAGGGTTAACACTGAAGCTTTCTTT
CASSWGNRVNTEAFF
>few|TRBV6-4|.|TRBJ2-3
TGTGCCAGCAGTGAGAATCCGGGGACTAGCACAGATACGCAGTATTTT
CASSENPGTSTDTQYF
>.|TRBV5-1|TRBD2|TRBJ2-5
TGCGCCAGCAGTCGGGGGGGCCGCCAAGAGACCCAGTACTTC
CASSRGGRQETQYF
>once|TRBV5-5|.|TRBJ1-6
TGTGCCAGCAGCTTGTCACGCGGCAGCGACTCAAATAATTCACCCCTCCACTTT
CASSLSRGSDSNNSPLHF
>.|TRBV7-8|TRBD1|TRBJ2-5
TGTGCCAGCAGCTCGCCGGGGACAGGGAAAGAGACCCAGTACTTC
CASSSPGTGKETQYF
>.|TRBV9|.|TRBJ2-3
TGTGCCAGCAGCGTAGGAGGAGGGTACTCAGATACGCAGTATTTT
CASSVGGGYSDTQYF
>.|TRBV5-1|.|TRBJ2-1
TGCGCCAGCAGCTTGTATGCGGGCGTCAACAATGAGCAGTTCTTC
CASSLYAGVNNEQFF
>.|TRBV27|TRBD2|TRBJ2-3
TGTGCCAGCAGGCCAGCGGGGCTGGGTACAGATACGCAGTATTTT
CASRPAGLGTDTQYF
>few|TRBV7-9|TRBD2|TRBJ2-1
TGTGCCAGCAGCCTACAAGCGGGGGGTTTAGATGAGCAGTTCTTC
CASSLQAGGLDEQFF
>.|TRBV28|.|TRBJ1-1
TGTGCCAGCAGTTCTCACGGGACACAGAACACTGAAGCTTTCTTT
CASSSHGTQNTEAFF
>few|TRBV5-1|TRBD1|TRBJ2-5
TGCGCCAGCAGCAAGGGTGTGACAGGGCGGGAGACCCAGTACTTC
CASSKGVTGRETQYF
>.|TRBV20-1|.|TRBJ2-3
TGCAGTGCTAGAGTAGCGGATACGCAGTATTTT
CSARVADTQYF
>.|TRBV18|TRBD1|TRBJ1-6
TGTGCCAGCTCACCGATGACAGGGTCTAATTCACCCCTCCACTTT
CASSPMTGSNSPLHF
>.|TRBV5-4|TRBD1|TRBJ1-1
TGTGCCAGCAGCTTGGGGACAGGGGTTTTCACTGAAGCTTTCTTT
CASSLGTGVFTEAFF
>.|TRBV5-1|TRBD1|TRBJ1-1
TGCGCCAGCAGCTTCGAGTACAGGGGCTACACTGAAGCTTTCTTT
CASSFEYRGYTEAFF
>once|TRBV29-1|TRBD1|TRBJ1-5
TGCAGCGTTGGGACAGGCGGGCAGCCCCAGCATTTT
CSVGTGGQPQHF
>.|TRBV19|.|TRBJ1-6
TGTGCCAGTAGTATTTCGAATTCACCCCTCCACTTT
CASSISNSPLHF
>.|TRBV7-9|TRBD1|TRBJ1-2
TGTGCCAGCAACTACGGACAGGGGCCAGGCTACACCTTC
CASNYGQGPGYTF
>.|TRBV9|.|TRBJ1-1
TGTGCCAGCAGCGTAGAACTCAGGGGAGCCCCTGAAGCTTTCTTT
CASSVELRGAPEAFF
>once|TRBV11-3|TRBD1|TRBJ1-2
TGTGCCAGCAGCTCATCCGGGACAGGGAAGGACTATGGCTACACCTTC
CASSSSGTGKDYGYTF
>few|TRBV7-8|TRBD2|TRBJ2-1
TGTGCCAGCATCGGGGGGGCTTCCTACAATGAGCAGTTCTTC
CASIGGASYNEQFF
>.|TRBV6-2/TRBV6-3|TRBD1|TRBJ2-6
TGTGCCAGCAGCACAGGGGGGTCTCTGGGAAGGGCCAACGTCCTGACTTTC
CASSTGGSLGRANVLTF
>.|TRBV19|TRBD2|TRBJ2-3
TGTGCCAGTAGTATTGCCAGCGGGGGGGCCGTCACAGATACGCAGTATTTT
CASSIASGGAVTDTQYF
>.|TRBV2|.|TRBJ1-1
TGTGCCAGCAGCGCCGACACTGGAACTGAAGCTTTCTTT
CASSADTGTEAFF
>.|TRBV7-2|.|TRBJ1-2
TGTGCCAGCAGCAGCAGGGAATTTGGAGAGTATGGCTACACCTTC
CASSSREFGEYGYTF
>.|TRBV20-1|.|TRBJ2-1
TGCAGGGCGGGGACGGGAAATGAGCAGTTCTTC
CRAGTGNEQFF